This T cell receptor beta chain derives from a study of identical twins (dated by TCRdb to 2016 to 2017). The study in broad terms: To test whether fetal clonotypes persist, this study deep-sequenced TCR alpha and beta repertoires from monozygotic twins, from unrelated adults of various ages, and from cord blood. To rule out contamination, replicate twin experiments were performed at different times with different library preparation protocols.

Every donor in the study was a healthy Caucasian. Three pairs of female monozygotic twins, all aged 18 to 29 years, were included in the twin cohort. CD4+ and CD8+ T cell populations were isolated with positive isolation kits from Invitrogen. What the work shows at the level of the full study, not this receptor alone: Compared with coincidental sharing between unrelated individuals, out-of-frame TCR alpha sequences shared between twins showed an excess of sequences with low generation probability. Fewer insertions were carried by abundant cord blood beta clonotypes; a weaker similar trend was observed in young adult naive repertoires, while no such trend was observed in memory repertoires. A weaker excess of twin sharing was found in beta out-of-frame sequences because the signal-to-noise ratio was lowered by fewer shared sequences. Zero-insertion analyses could be partly confounded by invariant T cells such as MAIT and iNKT, although diverse VJ usage argued against such confounding for most clonotypes. In monozygotic twins, out-of-frame TCR alpha sharing was systematically underestimated by recombination models, although the models agreed with sharing between unrelated individuals. Because the same donors could not be followed over many years, the conclusions relied on cross-sectional statistical analysis.

CDR1 and CDR2 were assigned from the germline V gene as MNHNS and SASEGT. Germline trimming: 7 bases from V, 6 bases from J; junction bases outside gene matches: 6. The cysteine opens and the phenylalanine closes a CDR3 of 14 amino acids. Only CDR3 DNA remains: 42 bases, in frame from the first base. Receptor amplification or capture employed 5' RACE. TCRdb shows the sequencer as Illumina HiSeq 2000. Template switching introduced a universal primer binding site; the final cDNA contained a unique molecular identifier, enabling accurate counting of TCR cDNA molecules. Specific primers in the conserved constant-segment region were used to synthesize first-strand cDNA for the TCR alpha and beta chains. To control for contamination, each cDNA library was double barcoded with a SMART-Mk sample barcode plus Illumina barcodes. Two successive PCR steps introduced TruSeq adapter sequences along with Illumina sample barcodes. TCR alpha and beta cDNA libraries were sequenced on the Illumina HiSeq platform with custom primers. The authors processed their data as follows. MiGEC was used to process raw reads and extract unique molecular identifiers, and MiXCR was used to find CDR3 positions. Recombination models were inferred per individual with the repgenHMM and IGoR tools using an EM algorithm. Shared clonotype analysis was performed with the tcR package in R, normalizing sharing by the product of cloneset sizes. To study raw recombination without the effects of thymic and clonal selection, out-of-frame nonproductive sequences were analyzed. TCRdb trimmed public reads at Q25 via fastp, called clones via MiXCR and kept in-frame beta chains. Each CDR3 protein appears once, grouped with its most common genes and DNA. What appears here as the V and J calls and clone size reflects TCRdb's work, not the paper's. Counted in this sample were some 500,000 distinct CDR3 sequences; roughly a fifth of them appeared once. The ten largest clones capture roughly 0.91% of the sample.

This clonotype was counted at least ten times. Its antigen remains unidentified. Per-base quality was not reported, and no clone a single base away is much larger than it. This sample was shared with a second study, whose subject was T cells expressing NK-cell markers. The second paper states: TCR beta-chain repertoires were profiled in sorted CD3+CD56+NKG2C+, CD3+CD56+NKG2C- and CD3+CD56-NKG2C+ T-cell subsets from several donors. Among the eight sequenced donors, only one was HCMV-seronegative, while the other seven were HCMV-seropositive. In several experiments an anti-gammadeltaTCR antibody was added to restrict sorting to alphabetaTCR-expressing T cells. In five to seven donors, the dominant CD3+CD56+NKG2C+ clonotypes were found to rank among the top 10 CD8+ clonotypes and to make up roughly 1.0-7.0% of CD8+ T cells. Those dominant clonotypes were again the most abundant among CD3+CD56-NKG2C+ cells in several donors, at roughly 28.3-65%. It remained unclear whether the expanded NKG2C-expressing T cell clones were specific for HCMV antigens. The eight sequenced donors were randomly selected healthy volunteers, three men and five women. HCMV-specific IgG was detected in serum with a commercial ELISA kit to determine HCMV serostatus. MIGEC was used to demultiplex reads and group the reads by UMI, and MiTCR was used to assemble and quantify clonotypes. Only TCR cDNA sequences supported by at least two reads were kept to exclude erroneous sequences. The tcR package was used for downstream repertoire analysis, with clonotypes matched between fractions based on CDR3 nucleotide sequence plus V segment. VDJmatch was used to annotate antigen specificity against VDJdb, with one amino acid substitution in CDR3 permitted.

Sequencing used CD4+ T cells sorted from blood. This TCR came from a woman aged 18-29 years in good health. The chain couples TRBV6-1 to TRBJ2-1, and 10 bases in between align with TRBD2. The sequence in DNA is TGTGCCAGCAAAAAGCGGGAGGGTAGCAATGAGCAGTTCTTC. It codes for CASKKREGSNEQFF.